This T cell receptor (beta chain) was sequenced in a study of cytomegalovirus exposure and HLA in healthy donors. Turning to the study itself: Earlier results showed 120 million or so unique TCR beta sequences derived from roughly 190 million T cells.

Study-wide points: Prediction of most subjects' HLA-A and HLA-B alleles by TCR beta sequences was reportedly accurate. CMV serostatus was the only immune exposure information that was available. Later on, analysis showed that most CMV-associated TCR beta chains appeared to be HLA-restricted.

Amplification used 60 Vbeta primers and 13 Jbeta primers. The repertoire was sequenced with immunoSEQ multiplex PCR; TCRdb's copy has only in-frame clones and lacks some. The table lists about 97,000 clones, around 81% of them singletons. V dropped 0 bases and J dropped 3 bases, with 9 bases sitting between them. This CDR3 is 15 amino acids long. Germline CDR1 is MGHRA and CDR2 is YSYEKL. This clone was counted a few times. What it binds is unknown. The rearrangement links TRBV4-1 to TRBJ2-1; possible D gene TRBD2, 5 bases. The sequencing sample was made of PBMCs. This receptor was obtained from a man aged 40-49 years in good health and CMV-seropositive. CDR3 region: CASSQDKRGYNEQFF. The CDR3 bases are TGCGCCAGCAGCCAAGATAAACGGGGCTACAATGAGCAGTTCTTC.